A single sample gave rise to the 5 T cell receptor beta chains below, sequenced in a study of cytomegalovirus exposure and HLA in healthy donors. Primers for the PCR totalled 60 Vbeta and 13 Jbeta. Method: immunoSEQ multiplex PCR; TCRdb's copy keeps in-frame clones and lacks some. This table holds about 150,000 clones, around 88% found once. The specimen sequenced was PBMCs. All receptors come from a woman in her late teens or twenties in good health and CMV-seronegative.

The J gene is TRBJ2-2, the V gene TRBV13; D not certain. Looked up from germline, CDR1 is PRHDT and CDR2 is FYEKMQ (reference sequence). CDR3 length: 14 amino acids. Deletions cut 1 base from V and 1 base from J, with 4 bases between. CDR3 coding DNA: TGTGCCAGCAGCTTAGTCCTGAACACCGGGGAGCTGTTTTTT. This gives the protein CASSLVLNTGELFF.

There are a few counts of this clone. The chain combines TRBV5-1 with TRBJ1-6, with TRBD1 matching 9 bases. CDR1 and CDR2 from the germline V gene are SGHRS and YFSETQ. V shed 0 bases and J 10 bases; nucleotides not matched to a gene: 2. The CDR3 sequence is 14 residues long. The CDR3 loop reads CASSLGQGDSPLHF. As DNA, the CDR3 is TGCGCCAGCAGCTTGGGACAGGGGGACTCACCCCTCCACTTT.

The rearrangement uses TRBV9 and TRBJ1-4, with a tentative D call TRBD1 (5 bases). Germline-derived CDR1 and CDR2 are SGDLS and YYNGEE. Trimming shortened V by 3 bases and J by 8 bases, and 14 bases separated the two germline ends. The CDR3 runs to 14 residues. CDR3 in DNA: TGTGCCAGCAGCGGAGGCCAGGGCCGGGAAAAACTGTTTTTT. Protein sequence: CASSGGQGREKLFF.

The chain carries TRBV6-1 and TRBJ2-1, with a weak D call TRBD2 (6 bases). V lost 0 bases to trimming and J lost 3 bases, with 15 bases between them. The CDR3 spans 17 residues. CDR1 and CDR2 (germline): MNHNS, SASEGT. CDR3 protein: CASSEAPSGDVYNEQFF. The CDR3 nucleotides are TGTGCCAGCAGTGAAGCGCCCTCGGGAGACGTCTACAATGAGCAGTTCTTC.

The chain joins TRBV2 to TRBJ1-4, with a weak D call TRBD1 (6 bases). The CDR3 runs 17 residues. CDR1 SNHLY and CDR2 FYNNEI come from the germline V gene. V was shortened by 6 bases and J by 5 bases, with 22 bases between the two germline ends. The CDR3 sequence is CASRVGQIDKGNEKLFF. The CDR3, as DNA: TGTGCCAGCAGGGTTGGACAGATCGACAAGGGGAATGAAAAACTGTTTTTT.